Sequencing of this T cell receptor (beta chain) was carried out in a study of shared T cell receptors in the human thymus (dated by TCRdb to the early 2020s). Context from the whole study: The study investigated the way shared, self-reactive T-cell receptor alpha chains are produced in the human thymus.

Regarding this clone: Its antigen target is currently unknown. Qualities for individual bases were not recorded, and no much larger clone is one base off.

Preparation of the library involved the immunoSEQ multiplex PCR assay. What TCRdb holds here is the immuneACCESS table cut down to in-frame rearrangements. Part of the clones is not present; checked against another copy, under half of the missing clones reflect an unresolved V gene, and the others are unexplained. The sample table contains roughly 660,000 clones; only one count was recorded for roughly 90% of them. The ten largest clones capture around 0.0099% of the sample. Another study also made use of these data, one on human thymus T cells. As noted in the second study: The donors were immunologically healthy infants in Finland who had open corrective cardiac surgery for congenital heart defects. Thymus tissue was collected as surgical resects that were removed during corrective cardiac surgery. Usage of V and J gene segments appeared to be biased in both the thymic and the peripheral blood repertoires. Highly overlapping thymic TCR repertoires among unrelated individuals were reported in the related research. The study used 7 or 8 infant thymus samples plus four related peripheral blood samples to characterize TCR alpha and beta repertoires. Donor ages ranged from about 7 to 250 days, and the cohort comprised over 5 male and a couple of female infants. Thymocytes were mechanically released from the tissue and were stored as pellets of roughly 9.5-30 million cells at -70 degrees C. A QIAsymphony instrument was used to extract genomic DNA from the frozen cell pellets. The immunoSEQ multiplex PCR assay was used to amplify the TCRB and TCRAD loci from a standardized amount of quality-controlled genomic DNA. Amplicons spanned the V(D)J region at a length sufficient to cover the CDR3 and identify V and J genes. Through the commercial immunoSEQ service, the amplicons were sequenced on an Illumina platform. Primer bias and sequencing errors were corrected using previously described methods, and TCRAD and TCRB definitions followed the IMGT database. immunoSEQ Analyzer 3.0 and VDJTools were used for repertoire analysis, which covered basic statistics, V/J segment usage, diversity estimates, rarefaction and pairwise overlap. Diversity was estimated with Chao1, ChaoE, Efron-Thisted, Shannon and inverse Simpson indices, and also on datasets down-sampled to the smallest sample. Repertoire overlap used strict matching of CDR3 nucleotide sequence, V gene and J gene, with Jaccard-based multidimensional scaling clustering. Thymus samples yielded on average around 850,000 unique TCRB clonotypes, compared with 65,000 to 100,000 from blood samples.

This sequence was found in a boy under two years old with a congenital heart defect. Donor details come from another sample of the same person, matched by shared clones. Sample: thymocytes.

In nucleotide form, the sequence is TGTGCCAGCTCACCAAGGAAGGGGGCGCAGTGGGGAGATACGCAGTATTTT. Protein translation: CASSPRKGAQWGDTQYF. Recombination connected TRBV18 to TRBJ2-3, with 7 central nucleotides matching TRBD1. From V the trimming removes 2 bases and from J it removes 5 bases, while the gene matches leave 13 bases of the junction unaccounted for. CDR3 length: 17 amino acids, cysteine to phenylalanine. The entry retains the CDR3 DNA only, 51 bases that are in frame from base 1. From the germline V gene, CDR1 is KGHSH and CDR2 is LQKENI.